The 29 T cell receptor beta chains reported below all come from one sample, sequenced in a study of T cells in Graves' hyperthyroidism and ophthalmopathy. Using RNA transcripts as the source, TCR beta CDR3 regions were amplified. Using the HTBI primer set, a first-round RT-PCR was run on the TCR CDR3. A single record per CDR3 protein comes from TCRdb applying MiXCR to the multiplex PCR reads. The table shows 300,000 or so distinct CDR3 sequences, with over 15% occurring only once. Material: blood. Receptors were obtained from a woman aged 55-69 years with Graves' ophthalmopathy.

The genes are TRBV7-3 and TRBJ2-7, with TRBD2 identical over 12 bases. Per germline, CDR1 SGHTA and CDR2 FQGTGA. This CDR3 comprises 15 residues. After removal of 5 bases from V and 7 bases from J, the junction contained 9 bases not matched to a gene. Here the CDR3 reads CASSPQLAGGGEQYF. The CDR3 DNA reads TGTGCCAGCAGCCCTCAACTAGCGGGAGGTGGGGAGCAGTACTTC.

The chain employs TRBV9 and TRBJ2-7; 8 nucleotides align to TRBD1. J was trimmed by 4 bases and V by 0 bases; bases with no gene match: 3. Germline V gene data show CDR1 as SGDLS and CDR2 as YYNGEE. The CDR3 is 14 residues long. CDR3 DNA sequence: TGTGCCAGCAGCGTAGCGGGACAGGCTTACGAGCAGTACTTC. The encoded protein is CASSVAGQAYEQYF.

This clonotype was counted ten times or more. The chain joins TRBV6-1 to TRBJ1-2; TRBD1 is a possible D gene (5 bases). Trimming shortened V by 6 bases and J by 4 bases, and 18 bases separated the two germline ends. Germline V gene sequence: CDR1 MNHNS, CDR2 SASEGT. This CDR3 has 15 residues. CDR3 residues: CASSATVPKSYGYTF. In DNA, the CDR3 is TGTGCCAGCAGCGCGACAGTTCCCAAGTCCTATGGCTACACCTTC.

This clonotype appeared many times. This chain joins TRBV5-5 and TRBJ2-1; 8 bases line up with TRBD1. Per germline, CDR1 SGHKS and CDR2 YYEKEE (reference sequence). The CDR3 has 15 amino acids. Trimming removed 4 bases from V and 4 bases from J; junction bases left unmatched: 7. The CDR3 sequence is CASSGTTGAYNEQFF. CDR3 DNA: TGTGCCAGCAGCGGGACGACAGGGGCTTACAATGAGCAGTTCTTC.

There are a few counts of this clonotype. CDR3 sequence reads: CAILGDTGNEQYF. CDR3 DNA sequence: TGTGCCATCCTCGGGGACACAGGCAACGAGCAGTACTTC. The chain links TRBV10-3 to TRBJ2-7, with a weak D call TRBD1 (6 bases). The CDR3 runs to 13 residues. With 8 bases removed from V and 5 bases from J, the gap between germline ends came to 16 bases. Germline V lookup: CDR1 ENHRY, CDR2 SYGVKD.

The CDR3 nucleotides are TGCGCCAGCAGCCAGGCTAGGACCATGAACACTGAAGCTTTCTTT. This gives the protein CASSQARTMNTEAFF. The chain is built from TRBV4-1 and TRBJ1-1, with D hard to call. V lost 3 bases to trimming and J lost 0 bases, with 11 bases between them. This CDR3 has 15 residues. The germline V gene encodes CDR1 MGHRA and CDR2 YSYEKL.

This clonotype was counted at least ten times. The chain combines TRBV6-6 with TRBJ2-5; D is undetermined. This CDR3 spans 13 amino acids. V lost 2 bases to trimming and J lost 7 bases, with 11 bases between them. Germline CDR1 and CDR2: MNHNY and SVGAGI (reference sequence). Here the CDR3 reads CASSYGRHGTQYF. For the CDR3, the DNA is TGTGCCAGCAGTTACGGTAGACACGGGACCCAGTACTTC.

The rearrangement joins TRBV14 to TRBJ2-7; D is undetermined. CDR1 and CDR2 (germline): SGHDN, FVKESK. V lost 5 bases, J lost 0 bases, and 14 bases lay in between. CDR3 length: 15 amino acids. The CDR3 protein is CASSVLTGYSYEQYF. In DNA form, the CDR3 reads TGTGCCAGCAGCGTCTTAACCGGTTACTCCTACGAGCAGTACTTC.

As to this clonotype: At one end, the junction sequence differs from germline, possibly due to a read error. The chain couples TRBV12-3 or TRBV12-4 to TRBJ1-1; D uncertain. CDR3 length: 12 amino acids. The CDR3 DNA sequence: TGTGCCAGCAGTCCCCTAGGAACTGAAGCTTCCTTT. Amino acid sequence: CASSPLGTEASF.

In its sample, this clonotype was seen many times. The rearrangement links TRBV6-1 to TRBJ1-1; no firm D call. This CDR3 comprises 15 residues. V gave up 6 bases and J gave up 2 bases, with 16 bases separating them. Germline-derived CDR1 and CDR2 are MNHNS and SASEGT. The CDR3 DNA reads TGTGCCAGCAGAGACAACCCGGGGAGAAACACTGAAGCTTTCTTT. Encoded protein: CASRDNPGRNTEAFF.

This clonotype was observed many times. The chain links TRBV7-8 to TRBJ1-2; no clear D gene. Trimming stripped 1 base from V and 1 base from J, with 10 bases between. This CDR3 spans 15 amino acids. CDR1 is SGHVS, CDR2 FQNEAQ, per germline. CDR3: CASSLVSRYNYGYTF. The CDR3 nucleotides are TGTGCCAGCAGCTTAGTTAGTCGGTATAACTATGGCTACACCTTC.

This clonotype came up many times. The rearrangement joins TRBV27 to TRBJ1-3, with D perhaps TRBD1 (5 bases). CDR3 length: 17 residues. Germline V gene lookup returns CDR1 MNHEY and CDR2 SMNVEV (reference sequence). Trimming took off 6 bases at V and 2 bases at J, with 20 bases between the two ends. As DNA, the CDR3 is TGTGCCAGCAGCCCCCTAATGCCAGGGCAAACTGGAAACACCATATATTTT. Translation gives CASSPLMPGQTGNTIYF.

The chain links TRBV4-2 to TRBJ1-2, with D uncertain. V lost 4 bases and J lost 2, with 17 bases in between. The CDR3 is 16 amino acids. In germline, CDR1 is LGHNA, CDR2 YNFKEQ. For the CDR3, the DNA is TGTGCCAGCAGCCGATCCAGAGAGGTTAGCAACTATGGCTACACCTTC. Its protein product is CASSRSREVSNYGYTF.

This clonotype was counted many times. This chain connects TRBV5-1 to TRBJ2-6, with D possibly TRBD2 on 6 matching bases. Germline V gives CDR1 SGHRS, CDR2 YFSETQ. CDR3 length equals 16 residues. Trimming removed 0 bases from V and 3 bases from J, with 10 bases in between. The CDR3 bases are TGCGCCAGCAGCTTGGGAGGGACTGATGGGGCCAACGTCCTGACTTTC. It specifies CASSLGGTDGANVLTF.

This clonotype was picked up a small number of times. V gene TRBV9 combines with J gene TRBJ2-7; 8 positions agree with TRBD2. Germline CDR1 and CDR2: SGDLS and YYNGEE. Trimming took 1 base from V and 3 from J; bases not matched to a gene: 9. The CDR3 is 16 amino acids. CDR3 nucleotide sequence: TGTGCCAGCAGCGTAACGACGGGGGGGGGGGGCTACGAGCAGTACTTC. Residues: CASSVTTGGGGYEQYF.

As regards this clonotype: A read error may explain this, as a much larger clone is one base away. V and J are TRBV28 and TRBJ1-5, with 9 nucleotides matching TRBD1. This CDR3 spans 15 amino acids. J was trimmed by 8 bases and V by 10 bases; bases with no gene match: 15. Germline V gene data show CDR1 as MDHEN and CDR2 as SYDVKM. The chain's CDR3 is CATTALQGARKPQHF. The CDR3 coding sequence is TGTGCCACCACTGCTCTACAGGGGGCGAGGAAGCCCCAGCATTTT. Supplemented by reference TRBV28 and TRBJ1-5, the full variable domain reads DVKVTQSSRYLVKRTGEKVFLECVQDMDHENMFWYRQDPGLGLRLIYFSYDVKMKEKGDIPEGYSVSREKKERFSLILESASTNQTSMYLCATTALQGARKPQHFGDGTRLSIL.

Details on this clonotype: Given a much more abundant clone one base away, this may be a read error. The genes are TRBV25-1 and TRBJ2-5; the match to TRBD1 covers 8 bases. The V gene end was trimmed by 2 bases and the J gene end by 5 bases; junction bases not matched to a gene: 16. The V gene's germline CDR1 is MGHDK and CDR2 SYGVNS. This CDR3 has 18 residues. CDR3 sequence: CASSEHTSVGQGRETQYF. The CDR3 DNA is TGTGCCAGCAGTGAACACACCAGCGTCGGACAGGGACGGGAGACCCAGTACTTC.

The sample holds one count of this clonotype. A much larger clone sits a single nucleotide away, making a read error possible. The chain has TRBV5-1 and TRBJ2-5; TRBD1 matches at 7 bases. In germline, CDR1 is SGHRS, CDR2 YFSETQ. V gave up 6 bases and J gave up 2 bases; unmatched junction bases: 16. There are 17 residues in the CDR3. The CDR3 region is CASTGNPQGSGQETQYF. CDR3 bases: TGCGCCAGCACGGGAAACCCACAGGGGAGTGGGCAAGAGACCCAGTACTTC.

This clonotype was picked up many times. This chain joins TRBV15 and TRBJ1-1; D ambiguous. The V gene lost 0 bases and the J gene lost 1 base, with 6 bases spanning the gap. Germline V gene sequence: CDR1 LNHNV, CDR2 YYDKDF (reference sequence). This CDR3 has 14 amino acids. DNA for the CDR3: TGTGCCACCAGCAGAGAAACAGCGAACACTGAAGCTTTCTTT. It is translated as CATSRETANTEAFF.

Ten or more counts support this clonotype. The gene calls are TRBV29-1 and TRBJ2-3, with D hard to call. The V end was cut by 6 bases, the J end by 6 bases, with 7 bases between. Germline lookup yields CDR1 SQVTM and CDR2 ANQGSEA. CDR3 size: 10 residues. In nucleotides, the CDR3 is TGCAGCGTCCCCTTGGATACGCAGTATTTT. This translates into CSVPLDTQYF.

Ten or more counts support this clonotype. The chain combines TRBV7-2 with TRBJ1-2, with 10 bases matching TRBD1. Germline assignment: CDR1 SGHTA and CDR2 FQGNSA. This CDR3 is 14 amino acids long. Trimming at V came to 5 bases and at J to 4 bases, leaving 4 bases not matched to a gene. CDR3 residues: CASSRQGAGYGYTF. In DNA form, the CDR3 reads TGTGCCAGCAGCCGACAGGGGGCGGGCTATGGCTACACCTTC.

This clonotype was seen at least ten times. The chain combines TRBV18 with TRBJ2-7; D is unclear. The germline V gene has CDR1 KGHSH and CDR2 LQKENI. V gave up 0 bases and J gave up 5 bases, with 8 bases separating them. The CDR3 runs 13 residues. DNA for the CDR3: TGTGCCAGCTCACCACCGTCCAGGAACGAGCAGTACTTC. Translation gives CASSPPSRNEQYF.

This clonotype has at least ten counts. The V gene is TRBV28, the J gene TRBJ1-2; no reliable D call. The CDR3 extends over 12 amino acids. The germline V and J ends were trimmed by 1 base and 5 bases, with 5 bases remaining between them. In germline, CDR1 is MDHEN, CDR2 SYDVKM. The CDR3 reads CASSLSLYGYTF. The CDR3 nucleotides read TGTGCCAGCAGTTTATCACTTTATGGCTACACCTTC.

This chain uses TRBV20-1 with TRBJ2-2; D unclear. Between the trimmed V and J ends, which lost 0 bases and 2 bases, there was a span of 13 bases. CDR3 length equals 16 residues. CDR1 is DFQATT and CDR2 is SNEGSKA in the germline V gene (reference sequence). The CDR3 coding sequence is TGCAGTGCTAGAGATTTCGTGGACCGAAACACCGGGGAGCTGTTTTTT. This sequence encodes CSARDFVDRNTGELFF.

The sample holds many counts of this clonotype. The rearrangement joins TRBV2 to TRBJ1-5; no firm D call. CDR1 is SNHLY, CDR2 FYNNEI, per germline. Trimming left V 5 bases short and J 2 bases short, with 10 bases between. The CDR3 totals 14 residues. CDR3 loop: CASSIHHRNQPQHF. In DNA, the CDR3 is TGTGCCAGCAGTATACACCATCGCAATCAGCCCCAGCATTTT.

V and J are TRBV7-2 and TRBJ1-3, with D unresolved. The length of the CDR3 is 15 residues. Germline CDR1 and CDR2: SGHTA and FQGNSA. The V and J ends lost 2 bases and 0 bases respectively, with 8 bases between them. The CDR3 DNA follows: TGTGCCAGCAGCTTATCAGCTAGCTCTGGAAACACCATATATTTT. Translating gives CASSLSASSGNTIYF.

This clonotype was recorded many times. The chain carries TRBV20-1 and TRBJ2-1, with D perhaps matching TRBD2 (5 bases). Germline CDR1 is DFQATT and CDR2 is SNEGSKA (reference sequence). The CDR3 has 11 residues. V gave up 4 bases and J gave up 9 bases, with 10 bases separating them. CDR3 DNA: TGCAGTGCTATCTGGACTCTTGAGCAGTTCTTC. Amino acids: CSAIWTLEQFF.

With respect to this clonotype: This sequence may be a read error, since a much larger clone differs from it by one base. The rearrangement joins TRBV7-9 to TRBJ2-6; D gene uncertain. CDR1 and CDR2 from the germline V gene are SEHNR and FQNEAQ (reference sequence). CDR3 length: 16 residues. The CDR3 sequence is CASSFTKIAGANVLTF. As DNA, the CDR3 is TGCGCCAGCAGCTTTACTAAAATCGCTGGGGCCAACGTCCTGACTTTC.

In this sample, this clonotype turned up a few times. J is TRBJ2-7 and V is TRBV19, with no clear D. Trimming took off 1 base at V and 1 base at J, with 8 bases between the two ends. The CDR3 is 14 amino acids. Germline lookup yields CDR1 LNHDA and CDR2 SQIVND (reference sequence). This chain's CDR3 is CASSIAGHSYEQYF. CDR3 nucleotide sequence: TGTGCCAGTAGTATAGCCGGGCATTCCTACGAGCAGTACTTC. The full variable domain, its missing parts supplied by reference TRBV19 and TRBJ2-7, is DGGITQSPKYLFRKEGQNVTLSCEQNLNHDAMYWYRQDPGQGLRLIYYSQIVNDFQKGDIAEGYSVSREKKESFPLTVTSAQKNPTAFYLCASSIAGHSYEQYFGPGTRLTVT.